This T cell receptor beta chain was profiled in a study of spatial heterogeneity in lung cancer. Overall study context: The study consistently detected more beta-chain than alpha-chain sequences. Findings and limits, study-wide: The appearance of ubiquitous expanded tumor TCRs in blood was greater at resection than follow-up.

Single TCR cDNA molecules each had their own unique molecular identifier. One entry per CDR3 protein results from TCRdb running MiXCR on the 5' RACE reads. Among 43,000 or so distinct CDR3 sequences, around 7.1% were seen once, and the ten largest hold about 45%. Ten or more counts support this clonotype. The antigen remains unidentified. Time point indicated: sample taken at primary tumor resection. Frozen PBMC, nontumor lung or tumor provided whole RNA, which was sequenced unsorted. The ends were cut back, 4 bases at V and 4 bases at J, with 6 bases in the middle. Germline V CDR1 and CDR2: SGDLS, YYNGEE. The CDR3 has 12 residues.

This clonotype originated in a female donor with early-stage non-small cell lung cancer. Material: PBMCs, obtained at surgery. The chain employs TRBV9 and TRBJ1-3; D is undetermined. The CDR3 loop is CASSPHGNTIYF. The CDR3 region has the DNA TGTGCCAGCAGCCCCCACGGAAACACCATATATTTT.